This T cell receptor (beta chain) came from a study of cytomegalovirus exposure and HLA in healthy donors. The study's findings and limits: The tendency of first-cohort TCR clusters to co-occur in the roughly 120 validation repertoires was identified by a subsequent analysis. Cytomegalovirus-associated status was assigned to approximately 160 TCR beta chains. Rarity marked most TCR sequences, yet some public TCRs occurred in many donors.

Produced via immunoSEQ multiplex PCR; TCRdb's table is partial and in-frame only. The sample lists about 60,000 clones; almost 97% were seen once. The donors were members of the roughly 130-subject validation cohort (separate from the approximately 670-subject first cohort). V gave up 1 base and J gave up 6 bases; unmatched junction bases: 5. CDR3 length equals 14 residues. Per germline, CDR1 LGHNA and CDR2 YSLEER. Of note for this clone: What it binds is not known.

The clonotype comes from a woman aged 18 to 35 in good health and CMV-seronegative. The sequencing input was PBMCs. J is TRBJ2-7 and V is TRBV4-3; 8 positions match TRBD2. The CDR3 reads CASSQVRGGFEQYF. DNA for the CDR3: TGCGCCAGCAGCCAAGTTCGGGGGGGCTTCGAGCAGTACTTC.